This T cell receptor beta chain was sequenced during a study of T cell responses to AZD1222 COVID-19 vaccine. Trimming took 0 bases from V and 7 from J; bases not matched to a gene: 12. The length of the CDR3 is 19 residues. Germline V gene data show CDR1 as LGHDT and CDR2 as YNNKEL (reference sequence). Sequencing used immunoSEQ multiplex PCR; TCRdb keeps in-frame clones, though not all of them. In the table there are some 170,000 clones, more than 90% of which are singletons. This clone has a single count. The source material was peripheral blood, sampled on day 0 of AZD1222 vaccination. The chain carries TRBV3-1 (or the pseudogene TRBV3-2) and TRBJ2-5, with 15 bases matching TRBD2. The TCR was taken from an adult in good health. CDR3 residues: CASSQDYGLAGGRGRTQYF. The DNA for the CDR3 is TGTGCCAGCAGCCAAGATTATGGACTAGCGGGAGGGAGAGGGCGGACCCAGTACTTC.